These T cell receptor beta chains were read from a single sample in a study of cytomegalovirus exposure and HLA in healthy donors. This table comes from immunoSEQ multiplex PCR, and its TCRdb copy is limited to in-frame clones, with some not included. The data contain tens of thousands of clones, nearly 80% of them singletons. The sequenced material came from PBMCs. Receptors originate from a woman aged 40 to 50 in good health and CMV-seropositive. Each CDR3 is given with its conserved first and last residue.

>TRBJ2-4|TRBV9
CASSGDPSLAKNIQYF
>TRBJ2-1|TRBV7-9
CASQEAGDEQFF
>TRBJ1-3|TRBV7-8
CASSHPRGGTIYF
>TRBJ2-2|TRBV5-4
CASRSGTGYGELFF
>TRBJ1-5|TRBV6-6
CASSSLTGAQPQHF
>TRBJ2-1|TRBV6-6
CASSSATGTSYNEQFF
>TRBJ1-1|TRBV5-5
CASSREIVNTEAFF
>TRBJ2-3|TRBV7-2
CASRLGAAGLTDTQYF
>TRBJ2-1|TRBV18
CASSPRTGTSGSNEQFF
>NA|TRBV2
CASTREDSYEQYF
>TRBJ2-7|TRBV5-1
CASSLAGSNYEQYF
>TRBJ2-1|TRBV5-8
CASSVRGDNEQFF
>TRBJ2-7|TRBV2
CASTSGRAPPSSEQYF
>TRBJ2-7|TRBV9
CASSVGLAGVDEQYF
>TRBJ2-3|TRBV18
CASSPMAGDTQYF
>TRBJ1-2|TRBV5-8
CASSLSTFFNYGYTF